The TCR beta chain described here comes from a study of blood T cells in healthy people across ages. The CDR3 totals 13 residues. V was trimmed by 4 bases and J by 4 bases, leaving 9 bases between them. CDR1 is KGHDR, CDR2 SFDVKD, per germline. A second PCR, run for about 7 to 11 cycles, used a sample-barcoded 5' primer plus a J-beta primer mix. TCRdb re-analysed the 5' RACE reads in MiXCR, keeping a single row per CDR3 protein. The table includes over 550,000 distinct CDR3 sequences, about 30% detected once. This sequence joins TRBV24-1 and TRBJ1-2; D is unresolved. The sequencing sample was made of blood. This TCR was recovered from an elderly woman in good health. Here the CDR3 reads CATSESRFYGYTF. The CDR3 DNA reads TGTGCCACCAGTGAGAGCAGATTCTATGGCTACACCTTC.